This T cell receptor beta chain was sequenced for a study of PD-1 blockade in classical Hodgkin lymphoma. Some clones are missing from TCRdb's copy, which holds only in-frame ones; the method was immunoSEQ multiplex PCR. The sample records over 35,000 clones, approximately 87% being singletons. Each patient relapsed following autologous stem cell transplantation, and prior brentuximab vedotin exposure differed. The CDR3 extends over 10 amino acids. Germline assignment: CDR1 SQVTM and CDR2 ANQGSEA. V lost 3 bases and J 5 bases, leaving 4 bases between the germline ends. The rearrangement joins TRBV29-1 to TRBJ2-5; D gene uncertain. The sequencing here drew on peripheral blood mononuclear cells (PBMCs), taken at baseline. The clonotype originates from a human donor with classical Hodgkin lymphoma. The CDR3 spells CSVDGETQYF. CDR3 bases: TGCAGCGTTGATGGGGAGACCCAGTACTTC.